The present TCR beta chain was sequenced within a study of shared clonotypes between healthy human individuals. The assay was immunoSEQ multiplex PCR, and TCRdb's table has in-frame clones only and misses some. The table has about 1 million clones, roughly 75% seen once. CDR1 is PRHDT, CDR2 FYEKMQ, per germline (reference sequence). This CDR3 comprises 16 residues. V dropped 5 bases and J dropped 2 bases, with 18 bases sitting between them. This clonotype was sampled from a young man in good health. The chain employs TRBV13 and TRBJ1-2; maybe TRBD1 (5 bases). The specimen sequenced was memory CD4+ T cells sorted from blood. Subset reported: CD45RA-negative fraction. The CDR3 DNA is TGTGCCAGCAGCCCGGGGGGGACGGCTAACAACTATGGCTACACCTTC. It specifies CASSPGGTANNYGYTF.